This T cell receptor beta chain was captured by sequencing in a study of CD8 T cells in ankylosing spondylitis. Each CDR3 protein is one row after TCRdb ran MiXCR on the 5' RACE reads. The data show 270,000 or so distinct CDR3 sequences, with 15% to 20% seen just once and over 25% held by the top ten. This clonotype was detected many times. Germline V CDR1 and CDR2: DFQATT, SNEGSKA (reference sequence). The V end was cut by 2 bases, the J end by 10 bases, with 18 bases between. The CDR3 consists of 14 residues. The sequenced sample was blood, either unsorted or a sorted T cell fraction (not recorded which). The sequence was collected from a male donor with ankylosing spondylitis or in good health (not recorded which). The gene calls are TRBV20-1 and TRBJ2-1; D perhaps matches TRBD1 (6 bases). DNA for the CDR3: TGCAGTGCTAGAAACAGGGTACCCCGACCGGAGCAGTTCTTC. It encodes CSARNRVPRPEQFF.